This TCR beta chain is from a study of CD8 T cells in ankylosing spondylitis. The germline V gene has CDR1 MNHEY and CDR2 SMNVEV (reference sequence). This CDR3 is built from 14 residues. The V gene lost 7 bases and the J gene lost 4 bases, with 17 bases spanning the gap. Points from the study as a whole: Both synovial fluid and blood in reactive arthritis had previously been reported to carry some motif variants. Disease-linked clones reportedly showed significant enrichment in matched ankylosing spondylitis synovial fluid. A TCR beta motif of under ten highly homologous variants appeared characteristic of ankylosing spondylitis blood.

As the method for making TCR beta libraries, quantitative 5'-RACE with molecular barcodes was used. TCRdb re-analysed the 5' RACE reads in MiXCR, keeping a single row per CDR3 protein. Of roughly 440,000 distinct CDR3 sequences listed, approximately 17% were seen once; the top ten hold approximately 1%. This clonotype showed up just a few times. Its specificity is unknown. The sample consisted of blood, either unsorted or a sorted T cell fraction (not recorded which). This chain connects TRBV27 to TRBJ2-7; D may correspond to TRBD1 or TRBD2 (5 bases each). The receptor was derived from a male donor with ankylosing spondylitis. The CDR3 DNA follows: TGTGCCAGCACCACCACGGGACGCTTTTACGAGCAGTACTTC. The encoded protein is CASTTTGRFYEQYF.